This is a list of T cell receptor beta chains from one sample in a study of technical replicates of blood from a handful of donors. Clones were sequenced by immunoSEQ multiplex PCR, and TCRdb holds only the in-frame ones, with some missing. The sample holds fewer than 90,000 clones; 90% to 95% are singletons and the top ten take roughly 0.25%. The sequenced sample consisted of T cells isolated from PBMCs. The source of these receptors is a human donor in good health. Both conserved end residues are trimmed from each CDR3. The order of the fields is V gene, D gene, clone size, CDR3 protein. A D gene is named only where the DNA matches it firmly. A row's size may be missing; if present it is once, few, many or a size class.

TRBV10-3 | - | - | AISESGPDTQY
TRBV6-5 | - | - | ASSSRRSSYNEQF
TRBV6-4 | - | - | ASSASGTDTQY
TRBV4-1 | - | - | ASSPFTGIGYEQY
TRBV11-2 | - | once | ASSLAGPNTEAF
TRBV5-1 | - | - | ASSLVQGGNTIY
TRBV28 | TRBD1 | once | ASSVQGPYEQY
TRBV19 | TRBD1 | - | ASSIWGQKLF
TRBV30 | - | - | AWTTHEQGYSPLH
TRBV7-2 | TRBD1 | - | ALGGGQVFGETQY